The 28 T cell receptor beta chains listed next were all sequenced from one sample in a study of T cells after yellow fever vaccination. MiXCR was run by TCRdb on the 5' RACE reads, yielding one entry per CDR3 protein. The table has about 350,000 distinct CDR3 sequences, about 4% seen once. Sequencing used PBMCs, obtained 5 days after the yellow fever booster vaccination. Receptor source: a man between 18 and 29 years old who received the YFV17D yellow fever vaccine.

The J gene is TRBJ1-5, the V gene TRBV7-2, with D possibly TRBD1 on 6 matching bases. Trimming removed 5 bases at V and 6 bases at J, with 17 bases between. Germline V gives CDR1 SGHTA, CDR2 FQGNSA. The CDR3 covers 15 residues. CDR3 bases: TGTGCCAGCAGCCTCAGGGGATTAGGATCTCAGCCCCAGCATTTT. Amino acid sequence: CASSLRGLGSQPQHF.

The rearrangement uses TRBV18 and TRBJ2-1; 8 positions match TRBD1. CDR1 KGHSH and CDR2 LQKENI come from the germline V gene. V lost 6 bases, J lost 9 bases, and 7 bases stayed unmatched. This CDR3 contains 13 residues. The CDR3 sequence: CASSPGQGGEQFF. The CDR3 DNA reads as TGTGCCAGCTCTCCTGGACAGGGAGGTGAGCAGTTCTTC.

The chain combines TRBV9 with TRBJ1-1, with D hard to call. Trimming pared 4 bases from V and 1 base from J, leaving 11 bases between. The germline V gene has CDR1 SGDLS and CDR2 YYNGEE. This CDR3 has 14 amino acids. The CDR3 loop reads CASSPDTRNTEAFF. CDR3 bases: TGTGCCAGCAGCCCAGACACTAGGAACACTGAAGCTTTCTTT.

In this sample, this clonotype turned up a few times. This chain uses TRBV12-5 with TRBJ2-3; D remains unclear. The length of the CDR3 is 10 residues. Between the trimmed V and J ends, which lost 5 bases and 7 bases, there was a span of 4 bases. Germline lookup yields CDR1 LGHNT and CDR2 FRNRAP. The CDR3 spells CASGINTQYF. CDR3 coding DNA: TGTGCTAGTGGTATAAATACGCAGTATTTT.

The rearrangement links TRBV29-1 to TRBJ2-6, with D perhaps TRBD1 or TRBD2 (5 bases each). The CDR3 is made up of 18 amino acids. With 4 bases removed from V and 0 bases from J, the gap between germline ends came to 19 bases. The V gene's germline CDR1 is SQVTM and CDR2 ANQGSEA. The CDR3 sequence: CSVGMAGRTHSGANVLTF. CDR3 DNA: TGCAGCGTTGGAATGGCAGGGAGAACTCACTCTGGGGCCAACGTCCTGACTTTC.

CDR3 nucleotides: TGTGCCAGCAGCCCTTATCTAGCGGGTTCAGACAATGAGCAGTTCTTC. Translating it yields CASSPYLAGSDNEQFF. The rearrangement joins TRBV4-2 to TRBJ2-1; 8 bases fit TRBD2. The CDR3 contains 16 residues. CDR1 is LGHNA and CDR2 is YNFKEQ in the germline V gene. With V trimmed by 4 bases and J by 5 bases, 10 bases remained unmatched.

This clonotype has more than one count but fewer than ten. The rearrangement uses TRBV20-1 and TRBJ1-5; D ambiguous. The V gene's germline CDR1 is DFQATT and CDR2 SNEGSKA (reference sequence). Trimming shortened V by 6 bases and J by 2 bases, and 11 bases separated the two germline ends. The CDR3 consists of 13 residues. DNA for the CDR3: TGCAGTGCCCACGGCCTCGGCAATCAGCCCCAGCATTTT. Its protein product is CSAHGLGNQPQHF.

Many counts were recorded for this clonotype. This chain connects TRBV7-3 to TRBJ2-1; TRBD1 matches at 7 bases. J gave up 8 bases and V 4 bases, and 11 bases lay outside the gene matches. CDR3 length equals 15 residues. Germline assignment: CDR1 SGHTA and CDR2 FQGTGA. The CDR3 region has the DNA TGTGCCAGCAGCTCAATCCCCGGACAGGTCCATGAGCAGTTCTTC. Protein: CASSSIPGQVHEQFF.

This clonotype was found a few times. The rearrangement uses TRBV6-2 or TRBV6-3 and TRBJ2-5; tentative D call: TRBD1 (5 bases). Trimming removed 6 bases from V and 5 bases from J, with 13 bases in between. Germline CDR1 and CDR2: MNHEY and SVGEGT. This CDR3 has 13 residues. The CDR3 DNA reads TGTGCCAGCAGGGCCCCAGGGTCGGAGACCCAGTACTTC. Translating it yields CASRAPGSETQYF.

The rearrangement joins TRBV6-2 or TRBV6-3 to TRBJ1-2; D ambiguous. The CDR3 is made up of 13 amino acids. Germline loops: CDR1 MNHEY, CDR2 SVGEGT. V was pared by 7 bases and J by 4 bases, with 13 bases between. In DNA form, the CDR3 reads TGTGCCAGCACGGAGAGGGTGGTCTATGGCTACACCTTC. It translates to CASTERVVYGYTF.

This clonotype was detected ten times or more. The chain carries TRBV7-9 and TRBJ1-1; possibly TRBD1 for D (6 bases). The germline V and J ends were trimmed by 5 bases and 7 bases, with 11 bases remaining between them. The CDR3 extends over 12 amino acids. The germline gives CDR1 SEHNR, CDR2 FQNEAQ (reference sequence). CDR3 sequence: CASSADRFEAFF. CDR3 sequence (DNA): TGTGCCAGCAGCGCCGACAGGTTTGAAGCTTTCTTT.

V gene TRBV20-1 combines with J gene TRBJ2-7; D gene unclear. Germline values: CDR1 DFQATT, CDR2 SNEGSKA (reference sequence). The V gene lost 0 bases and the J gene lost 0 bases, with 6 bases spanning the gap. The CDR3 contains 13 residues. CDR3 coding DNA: TGCAGTGCTAGAGACCCGGGCTCCTACGAGCAGTACGTC. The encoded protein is CSARDPGSYEQYV.

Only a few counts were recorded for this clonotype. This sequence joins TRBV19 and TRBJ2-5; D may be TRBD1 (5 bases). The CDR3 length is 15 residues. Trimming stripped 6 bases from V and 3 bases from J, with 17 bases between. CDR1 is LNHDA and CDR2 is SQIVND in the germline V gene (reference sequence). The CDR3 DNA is TGTGCCAGTAGAAAGAGATCGGGCAGGGAAGAGACCCAGTACTTC. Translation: CASRKRSGREETQYF.

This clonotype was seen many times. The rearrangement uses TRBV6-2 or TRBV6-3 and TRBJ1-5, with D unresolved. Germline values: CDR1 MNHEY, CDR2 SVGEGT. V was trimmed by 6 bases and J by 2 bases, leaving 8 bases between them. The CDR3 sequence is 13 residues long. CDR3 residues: CASSRRGNQPQHF. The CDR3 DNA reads TGTGCCAGCAGCCGACGTGGCAATCAGCCCCAGCATTTT.

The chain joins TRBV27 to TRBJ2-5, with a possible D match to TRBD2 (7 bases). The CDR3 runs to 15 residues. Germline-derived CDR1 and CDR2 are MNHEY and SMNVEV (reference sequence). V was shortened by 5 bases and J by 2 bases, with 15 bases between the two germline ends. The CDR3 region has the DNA TGTGCCAGCAGTAAGGGGGGGAGGGTTCAAGAGACCCAGTACTTC. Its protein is CASSKGGRVQETQYF.

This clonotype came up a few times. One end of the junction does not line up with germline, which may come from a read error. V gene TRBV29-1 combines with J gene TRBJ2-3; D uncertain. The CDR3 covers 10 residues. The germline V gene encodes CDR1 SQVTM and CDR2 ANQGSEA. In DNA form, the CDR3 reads TGCAGCGCTGAATCAGATACGCAGTATTTT. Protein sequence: CSAESDTQYF.

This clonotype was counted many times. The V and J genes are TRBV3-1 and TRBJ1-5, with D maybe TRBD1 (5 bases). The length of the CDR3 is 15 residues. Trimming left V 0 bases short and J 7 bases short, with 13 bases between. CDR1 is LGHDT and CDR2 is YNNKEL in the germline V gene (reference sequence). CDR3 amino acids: CASSQDRGGDQPQHF. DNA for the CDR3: TGTGCCAGCAGCCAAGATCGGGGAGGGGACCAGCCCCAGCATTTT.

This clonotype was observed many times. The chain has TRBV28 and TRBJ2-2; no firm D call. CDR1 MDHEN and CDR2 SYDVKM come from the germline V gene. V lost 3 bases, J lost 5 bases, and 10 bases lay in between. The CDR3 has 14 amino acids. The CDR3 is CASSFVLTTGELFF. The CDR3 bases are TGTGCCAGCAGTTTTGTGCTTACAACCGGGGAGCTGTTTTTT.

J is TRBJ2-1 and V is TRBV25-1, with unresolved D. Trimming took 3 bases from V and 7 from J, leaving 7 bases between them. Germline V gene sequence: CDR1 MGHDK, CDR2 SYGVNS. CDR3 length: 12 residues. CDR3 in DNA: TGTGCCAGCAGTGACCGGCGGAATGAGCAGTTCTTC. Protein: CASSDRRNEQFF.

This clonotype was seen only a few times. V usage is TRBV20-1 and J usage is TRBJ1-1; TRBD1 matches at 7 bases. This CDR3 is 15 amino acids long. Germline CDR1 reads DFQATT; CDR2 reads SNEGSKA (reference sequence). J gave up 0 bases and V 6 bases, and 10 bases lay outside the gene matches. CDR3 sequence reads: CSASTGVPMNTEAFF. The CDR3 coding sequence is TGCAGTGCAAGTACAGGGGTCCCTATGAACACTGAAGCTTTCTTT.

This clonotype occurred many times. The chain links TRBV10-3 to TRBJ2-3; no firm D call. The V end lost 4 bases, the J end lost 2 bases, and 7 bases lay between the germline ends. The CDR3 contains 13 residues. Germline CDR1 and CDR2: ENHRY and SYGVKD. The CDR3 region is CAISVEITDTQYF. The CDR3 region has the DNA TGTGCCATCAGTGTGGAGATCACAGATACGCAGTATTTT.

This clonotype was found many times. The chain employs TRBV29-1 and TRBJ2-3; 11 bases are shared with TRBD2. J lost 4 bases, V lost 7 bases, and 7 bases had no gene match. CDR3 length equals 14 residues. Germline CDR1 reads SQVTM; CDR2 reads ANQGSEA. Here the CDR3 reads CSGNSGGASDTQYF. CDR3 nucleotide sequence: TGCAGCGGAAATAGCGGGGGGGCCTCAGATACGCAGTATTTT.

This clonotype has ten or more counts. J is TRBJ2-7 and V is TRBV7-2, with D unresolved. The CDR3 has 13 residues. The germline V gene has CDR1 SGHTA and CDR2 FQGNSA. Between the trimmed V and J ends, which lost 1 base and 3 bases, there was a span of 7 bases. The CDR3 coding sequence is TGTGCCAGCAGCTTAGTAACTGGCTACGAGCAGTACTTC. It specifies CASSLVTGYEQYF.

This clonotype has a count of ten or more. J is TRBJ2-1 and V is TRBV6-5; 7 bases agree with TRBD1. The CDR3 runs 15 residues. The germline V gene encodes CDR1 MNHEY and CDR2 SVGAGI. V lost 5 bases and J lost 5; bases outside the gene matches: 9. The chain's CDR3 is CASSRVEGADNEQFF. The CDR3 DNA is TGTGCCAGCAGTCGGGTTGAGGGGGCCGACAATGAGCAGTTCTTC.

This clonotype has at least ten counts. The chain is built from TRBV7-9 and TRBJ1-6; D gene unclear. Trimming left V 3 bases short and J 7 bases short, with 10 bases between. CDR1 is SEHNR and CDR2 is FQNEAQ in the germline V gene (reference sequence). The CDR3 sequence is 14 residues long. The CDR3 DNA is TGTGCCAGCAGCTTGGTCTGGCTCAATTCACCCCTCCACTTT. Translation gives CASSLVWLNSPLHF. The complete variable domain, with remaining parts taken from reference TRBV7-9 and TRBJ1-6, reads DTGVSQNPRHKITKRGQNVTFRCDPISEHNRLYWYRQTLGQGPEFLTYFQNEAQLEKSRLLSDRFSAERPKGSFSTLEIQRTEQGDSAMYLCASSLVWLNSPLHFGNGTRLTVT.

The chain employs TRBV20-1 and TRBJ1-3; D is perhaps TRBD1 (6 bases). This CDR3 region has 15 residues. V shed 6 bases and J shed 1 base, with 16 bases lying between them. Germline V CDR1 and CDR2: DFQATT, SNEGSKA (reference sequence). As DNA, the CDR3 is TGCAGTGCCACCTATCGGGGGACATCTGGAAACACCATATATTTT. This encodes CSATYRGTSGNTIYF.

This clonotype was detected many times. Here the CDR3 DNA reads TGCGCCAGCAGCTTGCACAACAGGGGTGGCACTGAAGCTTTCTTT. It yields the protein CASSLHNRGGTEAFF. The rearrangement uses TRBV5-1 and TRBJ1-1, with 7 bases identical to TRBD1. Germline values: CDR1 SGHRS, CDR2 YFSETQ. The CDR3 has 15 residues. V lost 1 base to trimming and J lost 4 bases; unmatched junction nucleotides: 7.

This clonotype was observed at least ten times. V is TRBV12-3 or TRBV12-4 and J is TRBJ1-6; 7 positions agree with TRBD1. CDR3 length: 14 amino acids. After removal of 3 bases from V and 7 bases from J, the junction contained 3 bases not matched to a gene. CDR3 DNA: TGTGCCAGCAGTTTTCGGACAGGCAATTCACCCCTCCACTTT. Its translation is CASSFRTGNSPLHF.